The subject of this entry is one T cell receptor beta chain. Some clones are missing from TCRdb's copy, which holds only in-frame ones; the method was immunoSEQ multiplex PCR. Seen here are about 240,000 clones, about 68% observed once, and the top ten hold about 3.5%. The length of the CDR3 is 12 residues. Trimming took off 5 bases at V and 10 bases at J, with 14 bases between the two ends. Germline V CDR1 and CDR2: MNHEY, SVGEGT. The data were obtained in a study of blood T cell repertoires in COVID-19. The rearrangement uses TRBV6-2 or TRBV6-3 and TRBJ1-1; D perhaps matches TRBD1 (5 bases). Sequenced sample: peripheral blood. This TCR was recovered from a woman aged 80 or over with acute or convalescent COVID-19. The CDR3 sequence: CASSMTATRAFF. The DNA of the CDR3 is TGTGCCAGCAGTATGACAGCTACGAGAGCTTTCTTT.